This T cell receptor (beta chain) is from a study of tumor-infiltrating lymphocytes in primary liver carcinoma. This clonotype was picked up a small number of times. Losses at the gene ends were 5 bases for V and 5 bases for J; bases not matched to a gene: 3. Germline V CDR1 and CDR2: MNHNY, SVGAGI (reference sequence). The CDR3 sequence is 13 residues long. Each 20-30 mg portion of unsorted bulk tissue served as the source for co-extraction of RNA and DNA. Total RNA amounting to roughly 0.5 ug was the source from which TCR beta cDNA was made with a constant-region primer. Slightly modified ARM-PCR, run as three nested multiplex PCR rounds, produced the TCR beta libraries. TRBV1-TRBV30 forward primers and a C-beta reverse primer were used in the first two PCR rounds, which each ran for approximately 11 cycles. TCRdb reprocessed the multiplex PCR reads via MiXCR and lists one record per CDR3 protein. This sample has 50,000 to 65,000 distinct CDR3 sequences, with around 69% found just once.

Sequences were obtained from liver tumor tissue from sampling region 4. Subset reported: tumor region T4, right-lateral pole. The receptor's source is a man between 40 and 49 years old with primary liver carcinoma and hepatitis B virus infection. The chain has TRBV6-6 and TRBJ1-1; 9 bases are a match to TRBD1. CDR3 sequence (DNA): TGTGCCAGCAGTCCGACAGGGGGAACTGAAGCTTTCTTT. The encoded protein is CASSPTGGTEAFF.